This TCR beta chain came from a study of blood T cell repertoires in COVID-19. On the study more broadly: Italy, Spain and the United States were the sources of the convalescent and acute COVID-19 samples. PBMCs, B-cell-depleted T cells, or T cells were the source of the cDNA or gDNA that made up the material.

The CDR3 runs 16 residues. Germline CDR1 is SGDLS and CDR2 is YYNGEE. The V end was cut by 0 bases, the J end by 2 bases, with 14 bases between. Source study methods: The assay estimated nucleated cells by amplifying reference gene primers. Repertoires were generated with immunoSEQ multiplex PCR, while TCRdb's copy carries only in-frame clones and drops some. V, J and clone size were drawn from that table, and D and trimming were deduced from the DNA. Of tens of thousands of clones in the sample, around nine tenths were seen once. The chain combines TRBV9 with TRBJ2-5; D ambiguous. The receptor comes from a woman in her sixties with active COVID-19. What was sequenced was peripheral blood. The CDR3 spells CASSVATSYGQETQYF. CDR3 bases: TGTGCCAGCAGCGTAGCTACCAGTTACGGGCAAGAGACCCAGTACTTC.